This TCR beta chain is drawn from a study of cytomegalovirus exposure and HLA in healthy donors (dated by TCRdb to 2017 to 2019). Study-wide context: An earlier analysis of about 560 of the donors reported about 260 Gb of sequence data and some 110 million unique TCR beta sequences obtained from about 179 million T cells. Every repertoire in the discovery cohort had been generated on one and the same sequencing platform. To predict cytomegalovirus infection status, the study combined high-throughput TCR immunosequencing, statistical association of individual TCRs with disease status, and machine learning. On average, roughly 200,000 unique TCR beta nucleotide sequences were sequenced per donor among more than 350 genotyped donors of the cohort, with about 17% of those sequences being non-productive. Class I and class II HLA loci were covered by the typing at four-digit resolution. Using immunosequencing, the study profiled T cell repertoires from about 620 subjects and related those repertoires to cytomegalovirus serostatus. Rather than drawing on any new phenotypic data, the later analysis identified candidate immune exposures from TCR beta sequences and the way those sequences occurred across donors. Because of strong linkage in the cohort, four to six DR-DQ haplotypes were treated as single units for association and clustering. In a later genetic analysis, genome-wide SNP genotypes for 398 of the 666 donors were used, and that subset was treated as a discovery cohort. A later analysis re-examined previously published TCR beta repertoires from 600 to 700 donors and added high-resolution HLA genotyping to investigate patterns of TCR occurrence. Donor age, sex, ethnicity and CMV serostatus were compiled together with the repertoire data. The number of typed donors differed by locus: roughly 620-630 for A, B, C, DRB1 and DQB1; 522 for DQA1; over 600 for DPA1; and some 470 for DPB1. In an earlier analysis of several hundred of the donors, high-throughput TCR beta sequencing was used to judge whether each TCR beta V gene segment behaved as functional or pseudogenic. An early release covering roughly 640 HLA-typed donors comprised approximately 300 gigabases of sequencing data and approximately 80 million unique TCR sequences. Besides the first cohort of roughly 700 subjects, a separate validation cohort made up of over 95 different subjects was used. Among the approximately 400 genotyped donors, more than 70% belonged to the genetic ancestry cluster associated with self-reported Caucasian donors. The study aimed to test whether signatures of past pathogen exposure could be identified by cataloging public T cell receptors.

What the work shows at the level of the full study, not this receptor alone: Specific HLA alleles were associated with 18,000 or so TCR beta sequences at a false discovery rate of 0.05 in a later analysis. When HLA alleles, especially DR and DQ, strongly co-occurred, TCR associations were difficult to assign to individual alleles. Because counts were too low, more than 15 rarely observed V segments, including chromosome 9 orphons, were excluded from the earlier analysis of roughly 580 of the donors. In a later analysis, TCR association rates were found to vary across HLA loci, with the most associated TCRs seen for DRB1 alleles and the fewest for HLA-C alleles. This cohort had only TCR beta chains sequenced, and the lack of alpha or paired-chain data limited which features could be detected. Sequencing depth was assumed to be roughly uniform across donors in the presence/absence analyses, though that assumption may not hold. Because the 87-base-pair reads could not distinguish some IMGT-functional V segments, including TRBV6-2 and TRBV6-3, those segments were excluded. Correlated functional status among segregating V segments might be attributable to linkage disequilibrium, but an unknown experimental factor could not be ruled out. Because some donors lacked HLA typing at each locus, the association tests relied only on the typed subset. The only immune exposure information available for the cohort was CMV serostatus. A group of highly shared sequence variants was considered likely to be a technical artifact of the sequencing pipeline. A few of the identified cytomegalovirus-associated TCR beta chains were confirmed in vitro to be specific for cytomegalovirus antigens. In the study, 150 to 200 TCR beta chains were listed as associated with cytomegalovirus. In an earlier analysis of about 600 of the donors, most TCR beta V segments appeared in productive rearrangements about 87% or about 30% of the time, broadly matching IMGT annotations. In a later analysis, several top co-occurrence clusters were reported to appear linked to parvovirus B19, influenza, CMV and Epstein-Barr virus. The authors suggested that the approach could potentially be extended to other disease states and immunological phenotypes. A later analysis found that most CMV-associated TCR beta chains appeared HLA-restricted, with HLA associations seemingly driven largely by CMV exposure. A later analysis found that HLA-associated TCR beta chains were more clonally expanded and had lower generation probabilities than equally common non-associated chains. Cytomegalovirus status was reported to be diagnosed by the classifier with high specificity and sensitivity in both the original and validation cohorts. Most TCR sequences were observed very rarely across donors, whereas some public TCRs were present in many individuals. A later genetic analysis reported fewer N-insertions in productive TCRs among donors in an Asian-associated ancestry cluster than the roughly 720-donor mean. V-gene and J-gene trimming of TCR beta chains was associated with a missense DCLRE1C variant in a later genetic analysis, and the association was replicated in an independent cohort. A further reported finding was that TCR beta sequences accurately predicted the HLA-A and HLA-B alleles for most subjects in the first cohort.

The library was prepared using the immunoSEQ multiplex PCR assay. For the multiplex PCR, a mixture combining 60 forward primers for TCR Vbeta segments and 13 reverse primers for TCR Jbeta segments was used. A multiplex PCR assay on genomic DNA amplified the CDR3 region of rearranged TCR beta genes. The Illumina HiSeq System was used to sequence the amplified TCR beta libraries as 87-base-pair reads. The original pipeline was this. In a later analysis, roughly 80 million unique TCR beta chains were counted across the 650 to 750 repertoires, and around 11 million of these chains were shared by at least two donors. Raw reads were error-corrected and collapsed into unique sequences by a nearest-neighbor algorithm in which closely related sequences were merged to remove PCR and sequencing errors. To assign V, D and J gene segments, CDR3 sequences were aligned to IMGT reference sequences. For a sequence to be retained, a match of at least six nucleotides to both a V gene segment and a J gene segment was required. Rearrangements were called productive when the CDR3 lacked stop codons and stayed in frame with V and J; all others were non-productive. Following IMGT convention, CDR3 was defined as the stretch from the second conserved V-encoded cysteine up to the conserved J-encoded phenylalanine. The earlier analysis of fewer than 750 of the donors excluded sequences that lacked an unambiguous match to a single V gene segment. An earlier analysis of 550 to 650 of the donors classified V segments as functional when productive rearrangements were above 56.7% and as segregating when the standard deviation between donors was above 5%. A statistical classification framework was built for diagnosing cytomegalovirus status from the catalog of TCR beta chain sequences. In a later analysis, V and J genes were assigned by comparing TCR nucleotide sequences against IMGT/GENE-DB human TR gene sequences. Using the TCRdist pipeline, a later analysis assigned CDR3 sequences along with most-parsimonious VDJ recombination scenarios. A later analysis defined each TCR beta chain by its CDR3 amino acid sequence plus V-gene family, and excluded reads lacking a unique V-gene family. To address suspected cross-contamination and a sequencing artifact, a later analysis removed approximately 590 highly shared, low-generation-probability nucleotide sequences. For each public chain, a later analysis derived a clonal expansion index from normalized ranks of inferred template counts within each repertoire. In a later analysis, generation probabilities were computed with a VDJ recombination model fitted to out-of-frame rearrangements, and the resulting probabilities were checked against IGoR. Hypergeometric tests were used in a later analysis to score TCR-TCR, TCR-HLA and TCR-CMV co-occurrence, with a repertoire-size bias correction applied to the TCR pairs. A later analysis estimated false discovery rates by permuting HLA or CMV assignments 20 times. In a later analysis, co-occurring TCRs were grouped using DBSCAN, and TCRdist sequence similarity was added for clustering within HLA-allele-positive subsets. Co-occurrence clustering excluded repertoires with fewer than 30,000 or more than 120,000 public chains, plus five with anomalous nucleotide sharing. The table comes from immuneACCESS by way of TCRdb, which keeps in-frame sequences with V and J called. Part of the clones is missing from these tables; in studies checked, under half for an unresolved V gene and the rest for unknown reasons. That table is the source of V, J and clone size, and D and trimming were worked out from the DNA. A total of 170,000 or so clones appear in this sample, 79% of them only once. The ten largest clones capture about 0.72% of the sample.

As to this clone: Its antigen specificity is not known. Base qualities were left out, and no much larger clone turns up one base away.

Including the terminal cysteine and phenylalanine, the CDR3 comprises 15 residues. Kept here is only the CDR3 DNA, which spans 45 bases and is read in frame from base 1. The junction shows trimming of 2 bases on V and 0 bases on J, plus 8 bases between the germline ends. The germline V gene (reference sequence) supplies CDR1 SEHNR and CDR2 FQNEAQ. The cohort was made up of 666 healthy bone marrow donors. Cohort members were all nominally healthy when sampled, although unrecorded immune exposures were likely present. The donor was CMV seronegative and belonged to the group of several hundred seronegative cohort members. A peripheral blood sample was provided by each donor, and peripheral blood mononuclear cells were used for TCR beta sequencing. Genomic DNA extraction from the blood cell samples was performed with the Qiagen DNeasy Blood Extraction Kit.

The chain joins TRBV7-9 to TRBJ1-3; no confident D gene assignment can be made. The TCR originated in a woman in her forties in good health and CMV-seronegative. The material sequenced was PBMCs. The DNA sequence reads TGTGCCAGCAGCTTATCGCAGGTCTCTGGAAACACCATATATTTT. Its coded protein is CASSLSQVSGNTIYF.